This T cell receptor beta chain was retrieved from a study of T cell repertoires in cytomegalovirus infection. Study summary: Recently identified HLA-C-restricted CMV epitopes and well-studied HLA-B-restricted CMV epitopes were used by the study. Public signatures in TCR beta pointed to CMV infection and matching HLA type. Whole-study results and caveats: The study identified carriers of CMV plus the relevant HLA from cumulative public TCR beta family frequency. What dominated the ex vivo response were HLA-C-restricted CMV-specific TCR beta clonotypes.

TCRdb reprocessed the reads with MiXCR, giving one entry per CDR3 protein. The table records 380,000 or so distinct CDR3 sequences, approximately 35% of them present only once. As for this clonotype: The antigen is not known.

Sample: cultured PBMCs, taken from culture after CMV antigen stimulation. The clonotype comes from a human donor in good health (CMV status not recorded). Some clones in this sample may be carry-over from other donors' samples.

CDR3 sequence reads: CASRPQGLSEAFF. Written as DNA, the CDR3 is TGTGCCAGCAGACCGCAGGGGCTCTCTGAAGCTTTCTTT. The rearrangement links TRBV28 to TRBJ1-1, with a tentative D call TRBD1 (6 bases). V dropped 6 bases and J dropped 6 bases, with 14 bases sitting between them. The CDR3 sequence is 13 residues long. Per the germline V gene, CDR1 is MDHEN and CDR2 is SYDVKM.